The sequence of this T cell receptor beta chain was determined in a study of cytomegalovirus exposure and HLA in healthy donors. As for this clone: The antigen remains unidentified. Other DNA sequences in the sample encode the same CDR3.

CDR1 is PRHDT and CDR2 is FYEKMQ in the germline V gene (reference sequence). The V gene end was trimmed by 4 bases and the J gene end by 5 bases; junction bases not matched to a gene: 19. The CDR3 loop spans 18 amino acids. The PCR had 60 Vbeta and 13 Jbeta primers. Assay: immunoSEQ multiplex PCR; the TCRdb copy retains only in-frame clones and omits some. The table gives 85,000 to 110,000 clones; the top ten clones make up 3% to 3.5% of it. Whole-study results and caveats: One later analysis reportedly identified an Asian-associated ancestry cluster that showed fewer N-insertions than the roughly 640-donor mean. By a later analysis, the bulk of CMV-associated TCR beta chains appeared HLA-restricted. There was a cluster of highly shared sequence variants that was likely a sequencing artifact.

The chain carries TRBV13 and TRBJ2-5; 7 bases map to TRBD2. The receptor comes from a man between 40 and 49 years old in good health and CMV-seronegative. Sequenced sample: PBMCs. CDR3 coding DNA: TGTGCCAGCAGCTCCGCCCGGGCTAGCGGTAAAAGACAGGAGACCCAGTACTTC. The encoded protein is CASSSARASGKRQETQYF.